This T cell receptor (beta chain) was retrieved from a study of CD8 T cells in Susac syndrome. Random-hexamer reverse transcription was applied to roughly 0.5 to 1 ug RNA. In TCRdb, the immunoSEQ multiplex PCR reads were re-called with MiXCR into one record per CDR3 protein. Of about 140,000 distinct CDR3 sequences in the sample, roughly 94% were seen once. V lost 6 bases, J lost 0 bases, and 14 bases stayed unmatched. The CDR3 loop spans 20 amino acids. Germline V gives CDR1 MNHEY, CDR2 SVGEGT. Input material: CD8+ T cells from PBMCs. The TCR originated in a human donor with Susac syndrome. The chain combines TRBV6-2 or TRBV6-3 with TRBJ2-6; TRBD2 matches at 10 bases. The DNA of the CDR3 is TGTGCCAGCAGAGCACCGGGACTAGCGTCTCCTTACTCTGGGGCCAACGTCCTGACTTTC. Translation gives CASRAPGLASPYSGANVLTF.